This passage covers 12 T cell receptor beta chains from one sample sequenced in a study of T cell repertoires in cytomegalovirus infection. TCRdb passed the reads through MiXCR, listing each CDR3 protein once. The sample has 300,000 to 450,000 distinct CDR3 sequences, around 18% seen once. Source material: PBMCs. The receptors here all came from a human donor in good health (CMV status not recorded). Some clones in this sample may be carry-over from other donors' samples.

This clonotype showed up just a few times. The chain recombines TRBV30 with TRBJ2-1; tentatively, D is TRBD1 or TRBD2 (6 bases each). The CDR3 sequence is 15 residues long. Trimming took off 1 base at V and 4 bases at J, with 14 bases between the two ends. Germline values: CDR1 GTSNPN, CDR2 SVGIG (reference sequence). As DNA, the CDR3 is TGTGCCTGGAGTGGCGGGACATCAACGTACAATGAGCAGTTCTTC. Translation: CAWSGGTSTYNEQFF.

This clonotype was recorded a few times. The V gene is TRBV20-1, the J gene TRBJ2-3; D unresolved. This CDR3 region has 15 residues. V dropped 3 bases and J dropped 3 bases, with 16 bases sitting between them. Looked up from germline, CDR1 is DFQATT and CDR2 is SNEGSKA (reference sequence). This chain's CDR3 is CSARTLGSGTDTQYF. In nucleotides, the CDR3 is TGCAGTGCTAGGACCCTGGGTTCTGGAACAGATACGCAGTATTTT.

This clonotype was observed many times. The rearrangement joins TRBV7-8 to TRBJ2-1, with D maybe TRBD2 (6 bases). Between the trimmed V and J ends, which lost 8 bases and 1 base, there was a span of 24 bases. This CDR3 region has 18 residues. The germline gives CDR1 SGHVS, CDR2 FQNEAQ. Here the CDR3 reads CASGPRVRRGRSYNEQFF. CDR3 sequence (DNA): TGTGCCAGCGGGCCGCGGGTGAGGAGGGGTCGGTCCTACAATGAGCAGTTCTTC.

This clonotype appeared many times. V and J are TRBV6-1 and TRBJ2-5, with D hard to call. This CDR3 is built from 13 residues. Germline CDR1 and CDR2: MNHNS and SASEGT. V gave up 7 bases and J gave up 2 bases, with 11 bases separating them. As DNA, the CDR3 is TGTGCCAGCACGCGGTCAAGACAAGAGACCCAGTACTTC. This translates into CASTRSRQETQYF.

The J gene is TRBJ2-1, the V gene TRBV10-2; possibly TRBD1 or TRBD2 for D (5 bases each). The CDR3 has 14 amino acids. Trimming removed 7 bases at V and 6 bases at J, with 16 bases between. Germline lookup yields CDR1 WSHSY and CDR2 SAAADI. CDR3 residues: CASTSSGPRNEQFF. In DNA form, the CDR3 reads TGCGCCAGCACTTCATCGGGGCCCCGCAATGAGCAGTTCTTC.

This clonotype was seen more than once but under ten times. J is TRBJ2-4 and V is TRBV27; D assignment may be TRBD1 or TRBD2 (6 bases each). This CDR3 contains 14 residues. Germline-derived CDR1 and CDR2 are MNHEY and SMNVEV (reference sequence). Trimming took off 5 bases at V and 8 bases at J, with 16 bases between the two ends. The CDR3 loop is CASSPRGGTDIQYF. In DNA form, the CDR3 reads TGTGCCAGCAGTCCACGAGGGGGGACGGACATTCAGTACTTC.

V is TRBV5-1 and J is TRBJ1-1; TRBD1 agrees at 8 bases. Trimming took 4 bases from V and 6 from J; bases not matched to a gene: 11. The CDR3 is 15 amino acids. Germline CDR1 and CDR2: SGHRS and YFSETQ. Written as DNA, the CDR3 is TGCGCCAGCAGCCCCGCAGGGGGCGAGGCCTCTGAAGCTTTCTTT. Translated, it gives CASSPAGGEASEAFF. The full variable domain, completed using reference TRBV5-1 and TRBJ1-1, is KAGVTQTPRYLIKTRGQQVTLSCSPISGHRSVSWYQQTPGQGLQFLFEYFSETQRNKGNFPGRFSGRQFSNSRSEMNVSTLELGDSALYLCASSPAGGEASEAFFGQGTRLTVV.

This clonotype was counted only a few times. This chain uses TRBV6-1 with TRBJ2-7; TRBD2 matches at 15 bases. The V gene end was trimmed by 4 bases and the J gene end by 2 bases; junction bases not matched to a gene: 3. The CDR3 is 16 amino acids. The germline gives CDR1 MNHNS, CDR2 SASEGT. The CDR3 DNA sequence: TGTGCCAGCAGTGGTGGACTAGCGGGGGGGGCCTACGAGCAGTACTTC. Protein: CASSGGLAGGAYEQYF.

This clonotype showed up just a few times. The chain joins TRBV20-1 to TRBJ2-2; D may be TRBD1 (6 bases). This CDR3 has 14 amino acids. Trimming took off 1 base at V and 5 bases at J, with 11 bases between the two ends. The germline V gene encodes CDR1 DFQATT and CDR2 SNEGSKA (reference sequence). CDR3 bases: TGCAGTGCTAGAGGGTTAAGGGGGACCGGGGAGCTGTTTTTT. Residues: CSARGLRGTGELFF.

The rearrangement uses TRBV5-1 and TRBJ2-1; a weak D match, TRBD1 (6 bases). V gave up 4 bases and J gave up 4 bases, with 9 bases separating them. CDR3 length: 13 amino acids. CDR1 SGHRS and CDR2 YFSETQ come from the germline V gene. The CDR3 DNA reads TGCGCCAGCAGCCCCGACAGGTACAATGAGCAGTTCTTC. It codes for CASSPDRYNEQFF.

The sample holds many counts of this clonotype. Written as DNA, the CDR3 is TGTGCCACTGCACAGGCAGCGAACACTGAAGCTTTCTTT. Translating it yields CATAQAANTEAFF. This rearrangement joins TRBV24-1 to TRBJ1-1, with D possibly being TRBD1 (5 bases). V lost 10 bases and J lost 1, with 12 bases in between. The CDR3 is 13 residues long. Germline V gene data show CDR1 as KGHDR and CDR2 as SFDVKD.

This rearrangement joins TRBV7-9 to TRBJ2-3; 7 positions match TRBD2. CDR1 is SEHNR, CDR2 FQNEAQ, per germline (reference sequence). The CDR3 totals 13 residues. The J segment lost 6 bases and the V segment lost 2 bases, leaving 2 bases of the junction unmatched. Here the CDR3 DNA reads TGTGCCAGCAGCTTACTACTAGCGGATACGCAGTATTTT. Its protein is CASSLLLADTQYF.